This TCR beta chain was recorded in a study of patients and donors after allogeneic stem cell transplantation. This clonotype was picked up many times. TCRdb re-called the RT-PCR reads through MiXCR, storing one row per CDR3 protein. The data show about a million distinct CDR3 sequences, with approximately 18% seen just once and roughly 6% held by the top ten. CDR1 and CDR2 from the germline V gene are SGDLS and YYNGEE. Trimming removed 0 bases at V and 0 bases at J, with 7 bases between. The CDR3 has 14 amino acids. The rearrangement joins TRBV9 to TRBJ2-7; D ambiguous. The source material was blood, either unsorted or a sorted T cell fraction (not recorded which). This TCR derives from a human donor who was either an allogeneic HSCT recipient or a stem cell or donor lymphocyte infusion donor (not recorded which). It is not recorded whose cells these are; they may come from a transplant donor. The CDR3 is CASSVGALSYEQYF. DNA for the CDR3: TGTGCCAGCAGCGTAGGCGCCCTCTCCTACGAGCAGTACTTC.